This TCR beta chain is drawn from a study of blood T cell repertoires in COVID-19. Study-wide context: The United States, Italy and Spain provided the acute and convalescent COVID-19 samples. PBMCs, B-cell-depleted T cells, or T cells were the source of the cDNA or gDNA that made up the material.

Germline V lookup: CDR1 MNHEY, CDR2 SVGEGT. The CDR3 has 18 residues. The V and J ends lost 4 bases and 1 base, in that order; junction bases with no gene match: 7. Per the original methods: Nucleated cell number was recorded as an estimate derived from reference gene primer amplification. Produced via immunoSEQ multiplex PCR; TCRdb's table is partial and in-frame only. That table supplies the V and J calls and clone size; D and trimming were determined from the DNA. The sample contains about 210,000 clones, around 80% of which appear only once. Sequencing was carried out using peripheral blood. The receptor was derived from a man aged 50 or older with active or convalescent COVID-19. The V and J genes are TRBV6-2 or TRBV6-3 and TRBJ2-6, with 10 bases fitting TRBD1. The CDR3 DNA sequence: TGTGCCAGCAGTTCCGTGACAGGGGGCGTTTCTGGGGCCAACGTCCTGACTTTC. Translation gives CASSSVTGGVSGANVLTF.